The 20 T cell receptor beta chains reported below all come from one sample, sequenced in a study of cytomegalovirus exposure and HLA in healthy donors. PCR primers comprised 60 Vbeta and 13 Jbeta primers. Repertoires were generated with immunoSEQ multiplex PCR, while TCRdb's copy carries only in-frame clones and drops some. The sample has about 140,000 clones, roughly two thirds seen once. The specimen was PBMCs. The receptors derive from a human donor in good health.

The V call is TRBV14, the J call TRBJ2-7; D possibly corresponds to TRBD1 (8 bases). Germline V CDR1 and CDR2: SGHDN, FVKESK. V was shortened by 4 bases and J by 4 bases, with 20 bases between the two germline ends. The CDR3 is 16 amino acids. CDR3 DNA: TGTGCCAGCAGCCCCCAGACAGGGGAGGGGAGATACGAGCAGTACTTC. Residues: CASSPQTGEGRYEQYF. Combining the CDR3 with reference TRBV14 and TRBJ2-7 gives the whole variable domain EAGVTQFPSHSVIEKGQTVTLRCDPISGHDNLYWYRRVMGKEIKFLLHFVKESKQDESGMPNNRFLAERTGGTYSTLKVQPAELEDSGVYFCASSPQTGEGRYEQYFGPGTRLTVT.

This clone was observed once. The chain employs TRBV13 and TRBJ2-5; D may be TRBD2 (5 bases). Germline V gene data show CDR1 as PRHDT and CDR2 as FYEKMQ (reference sequence). Trimming removed 2 bases at V and 0 bases at J, with 7 bases between. The CDR3 length is 14 residues. The CDR3 DNA reads as TGTGCCAGCAGCTTACTCGGGGACCAAGAGACCCAGTACTTC. Protein sequence: CASSLLGDQETQYF.

This clone was counted a single time. This sequence joins TRBV21-1 and TRBJ2-3; TRBD2 reflects the table's D call only, with no check against the DNA. TRBV21-1 counts as a pseudogene. The CDR3 is 13 amino acids. CDR3 DNA: TGTGCCATCATCTATTTCGGCACAGATACGCAGTATTTT. Amino acids: CAIIYFGTDTQYF.

The chain employs TRBV7-3 and TRBJ2-1; 9 positions match TRBD2. Trimming took 5 bases from V and 8 from J; bases not matched to a gene: 10. From germline, CDR1 is SGHTA and CDR2 FQGTGA. The CDR3 is made up of 15 amino acids. DNA of the CDR3: TGTGCCAGCAGCATCGGACTAGCGTCAGTCGATGAGCAGTTCTTC. It codes for CASSIGLASVDEQFF.

This clone was observed a few times. CDR3 residues: CASSSDRGETQYF. CDR3 in DNA: TGTGCCAGCAGCTCGGACAGGGGGGAGACCCAGTACTTC. The chain has TRBV7-3 and TRBJ2-5; 10 nucleotides line up with TRBD1. Germline lookup yields CDR1 SGHTA and CDR2 FQGTGA. The CDR3 covers 13 residues. V lost 4 bases, J lost 5 bases, and 1 base stayed unmatched.

This chain uses TRBV6-1 with TRBJ2-5; 8 bases are a match to TRBD2. The V segment lost 2 bases and the J segment 4 bases; nucleotides outside the gene matches: 6. This CDR3 is built from 15 residues. Germline CDR1 MNHNS, CDR2 SASEGT. The CDR3, as DNA: TGTGCCAGCAGTGAACAATCGGGGGGGCCAGAGACCCAGTACTTC. It translates to CASSEQSGGPETQYF.

This chain links TRBV2 with TRBJ1-2; D ambiguous. This CDR3 contains 16 residues. Trimming took 4 bases from V and 3 from J, leaving 18 bases between them. Germline values: CDR1 SNHLY, CDR2 FYNNEI. The CDR3 DNA is TGTGCCAGCAGTGCGGCGAGGGAGACGGAGTACTATGGCTACACCTTC. Encoded protein: CASSAARETEYYGYTF.

The chain is built from TRBV5-1 and TRBJ2-3; 10 bases map to TRBD1. The CDR3 spans 14 residues. V was clipped by 4 bases and J by 6 bases; unmatched bases: 5. Per the germline V gene, CDR1 is SGHRS and CDR2 is YFSETQ. CDR3 DNA: TGCGCCAGCAGCCCCGGACAGGGGGAGGATACGCAGTATTTT. Its protein is CASSPGQGEDTQYF.

This clone is a singleton in its sample. The chain recombines TRBV5-1 with TRBJ1-4; 7 bases match TRBD1. V was clipped by 4 bases and J by 5 bases; unmatched bases: 5. The germline V gene has CDR1 SGHRS and CDR2 YFSETQ. The CDR3 is 14 amino acids. The CDR3 loop reads CASSRDRVNEKLFF. CDR3 sequence (DNA): TGCGCCAGCAGCCGCGACAGGGTCAATGAAAAACTGTTTTTT.

The chain recombines TRBV6-5 with TRBJ2-1; TRBD1 matches 7 bases. The CDR3 has 16 amino acids. Trimming took 0 bases from V and 2 from J; bases not matched to a gene: 4. Germline loops: CDR1 MNHEY, CDR2 SVGAGI. The CDR3 spells CASSYSTGLPYNEQFF. CDR3 nucleotides: TGTGCCAGCAGTTACTCGACAGGGCTTCCCTACAATGAGCAGTTCTTC.

This chain joins TRBV29-1 and TRBJ2-2, with D unresolved. The CDR3 loop spans 12 amino acids. CDR1 is SQVTM, CDR2 ANQGSEA, per germline. Trimming took off 6 bases at V and 0 bases at J, with 5 bases between the two ends. CDR3: CSVAANTGELFF. The CDR3, as DNA: TGCAGCGTCGCGGCGAACACCGGGGAGCTGTTTTTT.

In its sample, this clone was seen once. The V call is TRBV6-6, the J call TRBJ1-6; TRBD1 matches at 8 bases. The CDR3 loop spans 14 amino acids. Germline CDR1 reads MNHNY; CDR2 reads SVGAGI (reference sequence). V was clipped by 6 bases and J by 9 bases; unmatched bases: 7. CDR3 nucleotides: TGTGCCAGCAGAACGACAGGGGTGTCTTCACCCCTCCACTTT. Protein: CASRTTGVSSPLHF.

This clone occurred once. The rearrangement uses TRBV19 and TRBJ2-7, with D possibly being TRBD1 (6 bases). This CDR3 contains 15 residues. CDR1 LNHDA and CDR2 SQIVND come from the germline V gene (reference sequence). Trimming removed 3 bases at V and 2 bases at J, with 14 bases between. CDR3 bases: TGTGCCAGTAGTATCACCGGGACACAAGCCTACGAGCAGTACTTC. Translated, it gives CASSITGTQAYEQYF.

This clone was counted between two and nine times. The CDR3 region has the DNA TGTGCCAGCAGCATAGGACTAGCGCCGAACACCGGGGAGCTGTTTTTT. This sequence encodes CASSIGLAPNTGELFF. The V call is TRBV5-8, the J call TRBJ2-2; 9 bases are shared with TRBD2. This CDR3 contains 16 residues. V shed 4 bases and J 0 bases; nucleotides not matched to a gene: 4. Germline-derived CDR1 and CDR2 are SGHTS and YDEGEE.

The chain joins TRBV4-1 to TRBJ2-1, with D maybe TRBD1 (6 bases). Trimming removed 5 bases at V and 0 bases at J, with 8 bases between. The V gene's germline CDR1 is MGHRA and CDR2 YSYEKL. The CDR3 is made up of 14 amino acids. The CDR3 reads CASSTDSSYNEQFF. The CDR3 DNA is TGCGCCAGCAGCACGGACAGCTCCTACAATGAGCAGTTCTTC.

The J gene is TRBJ1-2, the V gene TRBV5-8; D not resolved. The CDR3 runs to 16 residues. Germline-derived CDR1 and CDR2 are SGHTS and YDEGEE. V lost 4 bases, J lost 8 bases, and 24 bases lay in between. DNA for the CDR3: TGTGCCAGCAGCCTACTTGGTTTTAAGGGTTCGGGAGGCTACACCTTC. As protein: CASSLLGFKGSGGYTF. Full variable domain (rest looked up from reference TRBV5-8 and TRBJ1-2): EAGVTQSPTHLIKTRGQQATLRCSPISGHTSVYWYQQALGLGLQFLLWYDEGEERNRGNFPPRFSGRQFPNYSSELNVNALELEDSALYLCASSLLGFKGSGGYTFGSGTRLTVV.

The chain uses TRBV4-1 and TRBJ2-5; D gene unclear. CDR1 and CDR2 from the germline V gene are MGHRA and YSYEKL. The CDR3 covers 14 residues. With 4 bases removed from V and 5 bases from J, the gap between germline ends came to 14 bases. CDR3 coding DNA: TGCGCCAGCAGCCCATCTATAGTCGTGGAGACCCAGTACTTC. Translation: CASSPSIVVETQYF.

This clone has a handful of counts. The chain recombines TRBV7-8 with TRBJ1-2; weak D call: TRBD1 (5 bases). The CDR3 extends over 17 amino acids. V lost 2 bases, J lost 4 bases, and 20 bases lay in between. Germline V lookup: CDR1 SGHVS, CDR2 FQNEAQ. The CDR3 loop reads CASSLLSRITQAYGYTF. CDR3 coding DNA: TGTGCCAGCAGCTTACTTTCCCGGATAACACAGGCCTATGGCTACACCTTC.

The V gene is TRBV10-1, the J gene TRBJ2-1; 13 bases agree with TRBD2. CDR1 is WNHNN and CDR2 is SYGVQD in the germline V gene (reference sequence). This CDR3 region has 17 residues. The ends lost 4 bases at V and 8 bases at J; junction bases unmatched: 11. The CDR3 DNA reads as TGCGCCAGCAGTGGGATACTAGCGGGAGGGCCTATAGATGAGCAGTTCTTC. Its protein is CASSGILAGGPIDEQFF.

The chain uses TRBV27 and TRBJ2-1; weak D call: TRBD2 (6 bases). The CDR3 is 13 amino acids. V was shortened by 5 bases and J by 7 bases, with 12 bases between the two germline ends. Germline assignment: CDR1 MNHEY and CDR2 SMNVEV (reference sequence). The CDR3 sequence: CASSVQEGNEQFF. The CDR3 DNA reads as TGTGCCAGCAGTGTCCAGGAGGGTAATGAGCAGTTCTTC.